This T cell receptor beta chain was observed in a study of PD-L1 blockade in urothelial cancer. Study-wide context: Patients arrived having already received 0 to 3 prior chemotherapy regimens. Median T cell yield per blood sample was 120,000 to 150,000 cells. Study outcomes and limitations: Lower than median blood TCR clonality before treatment predicted better survival. Durable-benefit patients had greater expansion of tumor-associated blood clones at 3 weeks.

Details on this clone: The antigen remains undetermined.

The CDR3 sequence is 13 residues long. CDR1 and CDR2 (germline): SQVTM, ANQGSEA. The assay was immunoSEQ multiplex PCR, and TCRdb's table has in-frame clones only and misses some. The table has about 51,000 clones, approximately 83% seen once. The specimen comprised PBMCs, sampled around atezolizumab (anti-PD-L1) treatment. The chain combines TRBV29-1 with TRBJ2-7; D is perhaps TRBD1 (7 bases). The source of this sequence is a man aged 60 to 69 with urothelial cancer. The CDR3 region is CSTSGGQTYEQYF. As DNA, the CDR3 is TGCAGTACTTCCGGGGGACAGACCTACGAGCAGTACTTC.